Reported below is one TCR beta chain. A junction end diverges from the germline sequence, so it may reflect a read error. This entry belongs to a study of blood T cell repertoires in COVID-19. The overall study: The origin of the acute and convalescent COVID-19 samples was the United States, Italy and Spain. The cDNA or gDNA used as material had been derived from T cells, B-cell-depleted T cells, or PBMCs.

Clinical histories supplied by participants themselves formed the basis of cohort assignment. Germline V gene sequence: CDR1 MNHEY, CDR2 SMNVEV (reference sequence). The CDR3 has 14 residues. Assay used: immunoSEQ multiplex PCR; TCRdb lists only in-frame clones, some missing. This sample has some 240,000 clones; around 90% occur once, and the top ten carry 3.1%. The clonotype was recovered from a middle-aged woman who had been exposed to COVID-19. Input material: PBMCs or T cells enriched from blood (not recorded which). The rearrangement joins TRBV27 to TRBJ1-2; possible D gene TRBD1, 6 bases. The CDR3 sequence is CASTPRQGTRGYTF. CDR3 DNA sequence: TGTGCTAGCACCCCGAGGCAGGGGACGAGAGGCTACACCTTC.